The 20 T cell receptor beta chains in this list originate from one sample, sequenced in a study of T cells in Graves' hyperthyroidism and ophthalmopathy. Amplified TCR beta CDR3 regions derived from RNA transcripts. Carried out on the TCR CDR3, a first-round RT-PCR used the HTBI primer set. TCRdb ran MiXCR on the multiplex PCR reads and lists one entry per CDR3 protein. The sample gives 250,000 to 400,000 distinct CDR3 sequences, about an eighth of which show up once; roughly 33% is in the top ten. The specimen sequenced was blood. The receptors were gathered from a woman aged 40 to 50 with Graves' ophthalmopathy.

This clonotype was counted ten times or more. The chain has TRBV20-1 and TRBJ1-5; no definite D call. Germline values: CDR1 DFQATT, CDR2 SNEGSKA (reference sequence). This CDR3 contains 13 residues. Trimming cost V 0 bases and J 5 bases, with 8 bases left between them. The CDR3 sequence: CSARDPLDQPQHF. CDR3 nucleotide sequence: TGCAGTGCTAGAGATCCCCTAGATCAGCCCCAGCATTTT.

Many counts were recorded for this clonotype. In DNA form, the CDR3 reads TGCGCCAGCAGCGGACCGGGACAGGGTGGTGGCTACACCTTC. This codes for CASSGPGQGGGYTF. The rearrangement uses TRBV5-1 and TRBJ1-2; 9 bases match TRBD1. Losses at the gene ends were 4 bases for V and 7 bases for J; bases not matched to a gene: 8. The germline V gene encodes CDR1 SGHRS and CDR2 YFSETQ. CDR3 length equals 14 residues.

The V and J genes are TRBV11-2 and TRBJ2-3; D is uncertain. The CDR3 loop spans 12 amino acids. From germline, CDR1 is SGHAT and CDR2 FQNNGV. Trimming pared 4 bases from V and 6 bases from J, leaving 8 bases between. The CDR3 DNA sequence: TGTGCCAGCAGCTCAATAAGGGATACGCAGTATTTT. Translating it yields CASSSIRDTQYF.

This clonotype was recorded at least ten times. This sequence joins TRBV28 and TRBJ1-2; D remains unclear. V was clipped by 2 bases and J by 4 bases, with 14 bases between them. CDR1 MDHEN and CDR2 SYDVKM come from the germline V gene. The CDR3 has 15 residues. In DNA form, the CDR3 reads TGTGCCAGCAGTTTAGGGTACCCCACACGCTATGGCTACACCTTC. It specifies CASSLGYPTRYGYTF.

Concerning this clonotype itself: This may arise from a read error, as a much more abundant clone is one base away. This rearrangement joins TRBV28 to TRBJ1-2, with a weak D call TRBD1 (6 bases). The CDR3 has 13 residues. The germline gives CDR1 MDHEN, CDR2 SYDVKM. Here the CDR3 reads CASSFPLAGGCTF. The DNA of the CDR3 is TGTGCCAGCAGTTTCCCCCTTGCGGGGGGCTGCACCTTC.

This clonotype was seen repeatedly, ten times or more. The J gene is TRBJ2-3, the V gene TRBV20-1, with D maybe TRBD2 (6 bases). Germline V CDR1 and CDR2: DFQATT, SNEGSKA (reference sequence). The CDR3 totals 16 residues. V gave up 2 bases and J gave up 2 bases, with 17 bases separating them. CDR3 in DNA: TGCAGTGCTAGAAGGGACCGGGAGTCGGTCACAGATACGCAGTATTTT. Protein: CSARRDRESVTDTQYF.

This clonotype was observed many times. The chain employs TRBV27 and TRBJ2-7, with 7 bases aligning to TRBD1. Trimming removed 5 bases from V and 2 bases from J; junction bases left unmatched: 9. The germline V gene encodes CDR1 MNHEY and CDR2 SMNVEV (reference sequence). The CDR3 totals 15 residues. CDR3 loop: CASSGGQVPTYEQYF. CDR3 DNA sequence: TGTGCCAGCAGTGGCGGACAGGTACCCACCTACGAGCAGTACTTC.

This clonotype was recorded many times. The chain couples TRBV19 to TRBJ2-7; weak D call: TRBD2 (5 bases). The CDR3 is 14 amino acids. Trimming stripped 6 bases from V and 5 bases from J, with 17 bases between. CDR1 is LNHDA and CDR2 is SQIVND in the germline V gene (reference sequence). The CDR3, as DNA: TGTGCCAGTAGCCAGTCGGGGAGCCGGAACGAGCAGTACTTC. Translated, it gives CASSQSGSRNEQYF.

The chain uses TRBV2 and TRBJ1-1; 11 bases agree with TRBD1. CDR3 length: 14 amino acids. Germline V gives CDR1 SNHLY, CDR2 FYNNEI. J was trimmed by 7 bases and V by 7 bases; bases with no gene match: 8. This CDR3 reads CASMGTGGEIEAFF. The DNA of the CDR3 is TGTGCCAGCATGGGGACAGGGGGGGAAATTGAAGCTTTCTTT.

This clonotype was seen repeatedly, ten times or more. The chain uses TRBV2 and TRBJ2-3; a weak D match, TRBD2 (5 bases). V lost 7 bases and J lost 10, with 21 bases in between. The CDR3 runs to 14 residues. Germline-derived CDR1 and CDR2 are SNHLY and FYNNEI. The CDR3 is CASIRRQAEVAQYF. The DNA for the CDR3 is TGTGCCAGCATCAGAAGGCAGGCGGAGGTGGCGCAGTATTTT.

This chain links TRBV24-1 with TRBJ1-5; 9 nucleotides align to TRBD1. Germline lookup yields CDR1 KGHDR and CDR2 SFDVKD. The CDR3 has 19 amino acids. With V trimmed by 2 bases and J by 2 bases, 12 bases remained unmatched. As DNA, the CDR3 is TGTGCCACCAGTGATTGCCGGGACAGGGATTTTAAATGCAATCAGCCCCAGCATTTT. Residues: CATSDCRDRDFKCNQPQHF.

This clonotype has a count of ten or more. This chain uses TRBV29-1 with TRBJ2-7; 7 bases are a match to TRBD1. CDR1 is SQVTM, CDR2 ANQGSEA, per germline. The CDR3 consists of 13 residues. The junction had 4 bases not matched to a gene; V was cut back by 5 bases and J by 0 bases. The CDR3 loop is CSVRTGLSYEQYF. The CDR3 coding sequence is TGCAGCGTTAGGACAGGACTCTCCTACGAGCAGTACTTC.

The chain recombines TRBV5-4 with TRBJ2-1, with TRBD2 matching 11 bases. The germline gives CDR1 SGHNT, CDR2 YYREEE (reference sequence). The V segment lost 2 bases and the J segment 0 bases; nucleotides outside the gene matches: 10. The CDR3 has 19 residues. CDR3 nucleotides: TGTGCCAGCAGCTTTGACCTAGCGGGGGGCCTTAGCTCCTACAATGAGCAGTTCTTC. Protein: CASSFDLAGGLSSYNEQFF.

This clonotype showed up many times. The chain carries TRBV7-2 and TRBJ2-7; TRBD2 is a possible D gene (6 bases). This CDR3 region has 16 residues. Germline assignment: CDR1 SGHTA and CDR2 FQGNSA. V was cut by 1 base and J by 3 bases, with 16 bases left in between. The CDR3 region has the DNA TGTGCCAGCAGCTTAGAAGGGCTTAGCGGAGGCTACGAGCAGTACTTC. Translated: CASSLEGLSGGYEQYF.

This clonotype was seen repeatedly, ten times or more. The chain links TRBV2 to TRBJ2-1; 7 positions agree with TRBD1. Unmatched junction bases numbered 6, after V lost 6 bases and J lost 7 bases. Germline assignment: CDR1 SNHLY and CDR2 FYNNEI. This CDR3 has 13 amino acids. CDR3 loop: CASSRDRVNEQFF. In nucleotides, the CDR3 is TGTGCCAGCAGCCGTGACAGGGTAAATGAGCAGTTCTTC.

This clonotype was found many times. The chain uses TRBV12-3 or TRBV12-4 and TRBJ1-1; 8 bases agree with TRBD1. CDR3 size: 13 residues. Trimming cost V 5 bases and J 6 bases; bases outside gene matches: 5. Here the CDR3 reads CASSRQGSSEAFF. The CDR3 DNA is TGTGCCAGCAGTAGACAGGGGTCTTCTGAAGCTTTCTTT.

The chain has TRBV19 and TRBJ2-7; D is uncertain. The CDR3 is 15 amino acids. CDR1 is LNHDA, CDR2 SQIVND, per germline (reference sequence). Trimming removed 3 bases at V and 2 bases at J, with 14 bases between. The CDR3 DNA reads TGTGCCAGTAGTATGGACGCGAGTGGGGCCTACGAGCAGTACTTC. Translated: CASSMDASGAYEQYF. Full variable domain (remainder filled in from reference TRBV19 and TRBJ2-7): DGGITQSPKYLFRKEGQNVTLSCEQNLNHDAMYWYRQDPGQGLRLIYYSQIVNDFQKGDIAEGYSVSREKKESFPLTVTSAQKNPTAFYLCASSMDASGAYEQYFGPGTRLTVT.

The CDR3 DNA reads TGTGCCAGCAGTCAACTTCCGGGACAGGGGTTCACTGAAGCTTTCTTT. Translating it yields CASSQLPGQGFTEAFF. This chain links TRBV3-1 with TRBJ1-1, with 10 bases matching TRBD1. CDR1 and CDR2 from the germline V gene are LGHDT and YNNKEL (reference sequence). This CDR3 is 16 amino acids long. Germline trimming cut 6 bases from V and 4 bases from J; bases unmatched to any gene: 11.

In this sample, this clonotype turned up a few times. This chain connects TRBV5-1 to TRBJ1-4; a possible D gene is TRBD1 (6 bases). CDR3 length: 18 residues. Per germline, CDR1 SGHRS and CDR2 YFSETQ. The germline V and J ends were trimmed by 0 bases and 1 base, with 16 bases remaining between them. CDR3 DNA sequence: TGCGCCAGCAGCTTGGACCCGGCAGGGGACGTAACTAATGAAAAACTGTTTTTT. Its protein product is CASSLDPAGDVTNEKLFF.

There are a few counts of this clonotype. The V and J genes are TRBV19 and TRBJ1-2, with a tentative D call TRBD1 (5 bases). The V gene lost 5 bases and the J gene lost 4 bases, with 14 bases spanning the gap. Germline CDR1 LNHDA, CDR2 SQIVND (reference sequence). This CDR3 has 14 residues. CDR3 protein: CASSRDGALYGYTF. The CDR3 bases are TGTGCCAGTAGTCGGGACGGGGCTCTCTATGGCTACACCTTC.